These 24 T cell receptor beta chains share one sample of origin, sequenced in a study of CD8+ T cells in alopecia areata. Extraction and reverse transcription of RNA yielded cDNA as the sequencing template. Clones were read by immunoSEQ multiplex PCR, and TCRdb kept only the in-frame ones, dropping some. In the table there are about 110,000 clones, 59% of which are singletons. The sequencing input was CD8+ T cells sorted from blood. The receptor source for this set is a human donor in good health.

The V call is TRBV28, the J call TRBJ2-2; 9 positions agree with TRBD1. From germline, CDR1 is MDHEN and CDR2 SYDVKM. The CDR3 length is 15 residues. J gave up 6 bases and V 2 bases, and 4 bases lay outside the gene matches. In DNA, the CDR3 is TGTGCCAGCAGTTTACAACAGGGGGCGGCCGGGGAGCTGTTTTTT. As protein: CASSLQQGAAGELFF.

This clone turned up a few times. The chain employs TRBV13 and TRBJ1-5; D possibly corresponds to TRBD1 (5 bases). The germline V and J ends were trimmed by 0 bases and 1 base, with 10 bases remaining between them. This CDR3 is 16 amino acids long. Germline CDR1 is PRHDT and CDR2 is FYEKMQ (reference sequence). The CDR3 protein is CASSLGGAASNQPQHF. CDR3 bases: TGTGCCAGCAGCTTAGGCGGGGCCGCGAGCAATCAGCCCCAGCATTTT.

This clone occurred once. The chain joins TRBV4-1 to TRBJ1-1; TRBD1 is a possible D gene (5 bases). The germline V and J ends were trimmed by 0 bases and 0 bases, with 8 bases remaining between them. Germline CDR1 and CDR2: MGHRA and YSYEKL. The CDR3 is 15 amino acids. CDR3 residues: CASSQDSGMNTEAFF. In DNA form, the CDR3 reads TGCGCCAGCAGCCAAGATTCAGGGATGAACACTGAAGCTTTCTTT.

The chain recombines TRBV13 with TRBJ2-2; possibly TRBD2 for D (6 bases). With 2 bases removed from V and 1 base from J, the gap between germline ends came to 11 bases. The V gene's germline CDR1 is PRHDT and CDR2 FYEKMQ (reference sequence). The CDR3 has 16 residues. CDR3 bases: TGTGCCAGCAGCTTATCCGGAGGGCTGAACACCGGGGAGCTGTTTTTT. Its protein product is CASSLSGGLNTGELFF.

The chain combines TRBV19 with TRBJ1-1; TRBD1 might be the D (6 bases). The germline CDR1 and CDR2 sequences are LNHDA and SQIVND (reference sequence). V was shortened by 5 bases and J by 5 bases, with 12 bases between the two germline ends. The CDR3 runs to 13 residues. The CDR3 DNA sequence: TGTGCCAGTAGTGCGTACACAGGGACTGAAGCTTTCTTT. Translation gives CASSAYTGTEAFF.

The CDR3 region is CASSLGGGDTEAFF. CDR3 sequence (DNA): TGTGCCAGCAGCTTGGGCGGGGGAGACACTGAAGCTTTCTTT. The rearrangement joins TRBV5-6 to TRBJ1-1; D possibly corresponds to TRBD1 (5 bases). Germline V gene sequence: CDR1 SGHDT, CDR2 YYEEEE. The CDR3 has 14 residues. Trimming left V 0 bases short and J 3 bases short, with 9 bases between.

As DNA, the CDR3 is TGTGCCAGCAGTGGCGGTTACGAGCAGTACTTC. Its protein is CASSGGYEQYF. This rearrangement joins TRBV2 to TRBJ2-7; no clear D gene. V lost 4 bases to trimming and J lost 4 bases, with 5 bases between them. This CDR3 is 11 amino acids long. Germline V gene lookup returns CDR1 SNHLY and CDR2 FYNNEI.

The table lists this clone with a few counts. The V and J genes are TRBV6-1 and TRBJ2-7; weak D call: TRBD1 (6 bases). Germline values: CDR1 MNHNS, CDR2 SASEGT. V lost 3 bases and J 1 base, leaving 10 bases between the germline ends. The CDR3 runs 14 residues. The CDR3 is CASSDRGPSYEQYF. As DNA, the CDR3 is TGTGCCAGCAGTGACAGGGGACCTTCCTACGAGCAGTACTTC.

This clone was seen only a few times. This likely stems from a read error, as it lies one base from a far larger clone. The CDR3 DNA sequence: TGTGCCAGCACCCCCGAGGGGGGCAACGAGCAGTACTTC. It translates to CASTPEGGNEQYF. The rearrangement uses TRBV13 and TRBJ2-7, with D possibly being TRBD1 or TRBD2 (6 bases each). Germline CDR1 is PRHDT and CDR2 is FYEKMQ (reference sequence). The CDR3 is 13 residues long. Between the trimmed V and J ends, which lost 7 bases and 5 bases, there was a span of 15 bases.

The V and J genes are TRBV6-1 and TRBJ2-1; D not certain. V lost 1 base and J lost 6, with 7 bases in between. Germline V CDR1 and CDR2: MNHNS, SASEGT. CDR3 length: 13 residues. CDR3 bases: TGTGCCAGCAGTGAAGGTATAGTCAATGAGCAGTTCTTC. This sequence encodes CASSEGIVNEQFF.

The CDR3 DNA follows: TGTGCCAGCAGCTTACCGGGCAGTGAAGCTTTCTTT. Protein product: CASSLPGSEAFF. This chain uses TRBV11-2 with TRBJ1-1; D not certain. Germline CDR1 is SGHAT and CDR2 is FQNNGV. This CDR3 region has 12 residues. V lost 2 bases, J lost 7 bases, and 8 bases lay in between. Complete variable domain (other parts from reference TRBV11-2 and TRBJ1-1): EAGVAQSPRYKIIEKRQSVAFWCNPISGHATLYWYQQILGQGPKLLIQFQNNGVVDDSQLPKDRFSAERLKGVDSTLKIQPAKLEDSAVYLCASSLPGSEAFFGQGTRLTVV.

This clone was found a few times. The chain links TRBV7-9 to TRBJ2-1; no clear D gene. Germline V gene lookup returns CDR1 SEHNR and CDR2 FQNEAQ (reference sequence). V lost 3 bases and J 5 bases, leaving 2 bases between the germline ends. This CDR3 has 11 amino acids. DNA of the CDR3: TGTGCCAGCAGCTTCAACAATGAGCAGTTCTTC. Translated: CASSFNNEQFF.

This clone turned up a few times. This chain joins TRBV6-6 and TRBJ2-5, with D unclear. The DNA end is a closer match to TRBJ2-7, so the J assignment may be wrong. This CDR3 comprises 14 residues. The germline V gene encodes CDR1 MNHNY and CDR2 SVGAGI (reference sequence). CDR3 sequence (DNA): TGTGCCAGCACCCCGTTAGGCAGCTCCTACGAGCAGTACTTC. Translation: CASTPLGSSYEQYF.

The gene calls are TRBV2 and TRBJ1-2; D remains unclear. V dropped 3 bases and J dropped 8 bases, with 13 bases sitting between them. Germline V gene sequence: CDR1 SNHLY, CDR2 FYNNEI. CDR3 length: 13 residues. The CDR3 DNA follows: TGTGCCAGCAGTGAGTTTCACGCCGAGGGCTACACCTTC. Translated, it gives CASSEFHAEGYTF.

The chain's CDR3 is CASSSPSSGGAADTQYF. Written as DNA, the CDR3 is TGTGCCAGCAGCTCCCCTTCTAGCGGGGGGGCTGCAGATACGCAGTATTTT. The rearrangement uses TRBV7-2 and TRBJ2-3; TRBD2 matches 12 bases. The CDR3 runs to 17 residues. Losses at the gene ends were 4 bases for V and 4 bases for J; bases not matched to a gene: 9. Per the germline V gene, CDR1 is SGHTA and CDR2 is FQGNSA. Full variable domain (outside the CDR3, taken from reference TRBV7-2 and TRBJ2-3): GAGVSQSPSNKVTEKGKDVELRCDPISGHTALYWYRQSLGQGLEFLIYFQGNSAPDKSGLPSDRFSAERTGGSVSTLTIQRTQQEDSAVYLCASSSPSSGGAADTQYFGPGTRLTVL.

This clone was seen a handful of times. This chain joins TRBV13 and TRBJ1-1; 7 nucleotides line up with TRBD1. The CDR3 is 12 amino acids. V was pared by 4 bases and J by 8 bases, with 4 bases of the junction left unmatched. Germline lookup yields CDR1 PRHDT and CDR2 FYEKMQ (reference sequence). This CDR3 is CASSSQGIEAFF. CDR3 sequence (DNA): TGTGCCAGCAGCTCACAGGGGATAGAAGCTTTCTTT.

The chain links TRBV11-2 to TRBJ2-7, with D perhaps matching TRBD1 (5 bases). V lost 4 bases and J 3 bases, leaving 13 bases between the germline ends. The CDR3 totals 14 residues. From germline, CDR1 is SGHAT and CDR2 FQNNGV. The CDR3 sequence: CASSSGPTGYEQYF. CDR3 bases: TGTGCCAGCAGCTCCGGCCCTACAGGCTACGAGCAGTACTTC.

The chain combines TRBV29-1 with TRBJ1-1, with TRBD1 as a possible D gene (5 bases). Trimming removed 4 bases at V and 5 bases at J, with 17 bases between. Germline V gene lookup returns CDR1 SQVTM and CDR2 ANQGSEA. The CDR3 runs 14 residues. CDR3 in amino acids: CSVVFLTGGTEAFF. The CDR3 nucleotides are TGCAGCGTTGTTTTCCTAACCGGGGGGACTGAAGCTTTCTTT.

The chain is built from TRBV29-1 and TRBJ1-3; TRBD1 aligns across 8 bases. J was trimmed by 0 bases and V by 6 bases; bases with no gene match: 10. Per germline, CDR1 SQVTM and CDR2 ANQGSEA. The CDR3 has 16 amino acids. The CDR3, as DNA: TGCAGCGTGGGAATGGGACAGGCTTACTCTGGAAACACCATATATTTT. Translated: CSVGMGQAYSGNTIYF. Combining the CDR3 with reference TRBV29-1 and TRBJ1-3 gives the whole variable domain SAVISQKPSRDICQRGTSLTIQCQVDSQVTMMFWYRQQPGQSLTLIATANQGSEATYESGFVIDKFPISRPNLTFSTLTVSNMSPEDSSIYLCSVGMGQAYSGNTIYFGEGSWLTVV.

This sequence joins TRBV2 and TRBJ2-1, with D perhaps matching TRBD1 (5 bases). CDR1 and CDR2 from the germline V gene are SNHLY and FYNNEI. The CDR3 totals 13 residues. Deletions cut 4 bases from V and 6 bases from J, with 10 bases between. The CDR3 region is CASSGDRGNEQFF. The CDR3 DNA sequence: TGTGCCAGCAGTGGAGATAGGGGCAATGAGCAGTTCTTC.

This sequence joins TRBV27 and TRBJ1-1; 9 bases fit TRBD1. The CDR3 sequence is 18 residues long. Germline values: CDR1 MNHEY, CDR2 SMNVEV (reference sequence). J was trimmed by 4 bases and V by 1 base; bases with no gene match: 13. CDR3 in DNA: TGTGCCAGCAGTTTATTTTATGCGGACAGGGGATTGTTCACTGAAGCTTTCTTT. Protein sequence: CASSLFYADRGLFTEAFF.

The rearrangement uses TRBV5-6 and TRBJ2-2; 10 nucleotides agree with TRBD1. V lost 2 bases, J lost 3 bases, and 4 bases stayed unmatched. CDR1 SGHDT and CDR2 YYEEEE come from the germline V gene. The CDR3 runs to 16 residues. CDR3 sequence: CASSFEDRGHTGELFF. CDR3 bases: TGTGCCAGCAGCTTTGAAGACAGGGGGCACACCGGGGAGCTGTTTTTT. The full variable domain, with the rest looked up from reference TRBV5-6 and TRBJ2-2, is DAGVTQSPTHLIKTRGQQVTLRCSPKSGHDTVSWYQQALGQGPQFIFQYYEEEERQRGNFPDRFSGHQFPNYSSELNVNALLLGDSALYLCASSFEDRGHTGELFFGEGSRLTVL.

This chain connects TRBV7-2 to TRBJ2-3; D not certain. Germline V gene sequence: CDR1 SGHTA, CDR2 FQGNSA. This CDR3 comprises 15 residues. V lost 1 base, J lost 0 bases, and 8 bases lay in between. The CDR3 protein is CASSLVETSTDTQYF. Here the CDR3 DNA reads TGTGCCAGCAGCTTAGTAGAGACTAGCACAGATACGCAGTATTTT.

This rearrangement joins TRBV5-1 to TRBJ1-1; 11 nucleotides agree with TRBD1. Trimming at V came to 4 bases and at J to 4 bases, leaving 6 bases not matched to a gene. CDR1 and CDR2 (germline): SGHRS, YFSETQ. The CDR3 runs 15 residues. The CDR3 here is CASSLAGTGGTEAFF. For the CDR3, the DNA is TGCGCCAGCAGCCTCGCCGGGACAGGGGGCACTGAAGCTTTCTTT.